A single sample is the source of the 22 T cell receptor beta chains below, sequenced in a study of shared clonotypes between healthy human individuals (dated by TCRdb to the early 2020s). The library relied on the immunoSEQ multiplex PCR assay. Entries here come from immuneACCESS through TCRdb and include only in-frame sequences with V and J called. Some clones fail to appear in such tables; in the studies checked, an unresolved V gene covers under half of the shortfall, and the cause of the remainder is unknown. The sample table records approximately 2.4 million clones; around 95% of these occur just once. Around 0.13% of the sample is in the top ten clones. The sample comprised naive CD4+ T cells sorted from blood. In the paper's terms, the cell subset or site label means: CD45RA+ positively selected. The receptor source for this set is a man between 18 and 29 years old in good health.

This rearrangement joins TRBV5-6 to TRBJ2-7, with unresolved D. The germline CDR1 and CDR2 sequences are SGHDT and YYEEEE. This CDR3 is built from 14 residues. Trimming removed 3 bases at V and 1 base at J, with 11 bases between. The CDR3 here is CASSSKLFSYEQYF. DNA of the CDR3: TGTGCCAGCAGCTCTAAACTCTTTTCCTACGAGCAGTACTTC.

This chain uses TRBV7-9 with TRBJ1-6; D perhaps matches TRBD1 (6 bases). Germline V gene sequence: CDR1 SEHNR, CDR2 FQNEAQ (reference sequence). CDR3 length: 13 amino acids. Trimming removed 5 bases from V and 10 bases from J, with 12 bases in between. CDR3 sequence reads: CASSMEGGSPLHF. CDR3 in DNA: TGTGCCAGCAGCATGGAGGGGGGGTCACCCCTCCACTTT.

Note on this clone: The same CDR3 also results from other DNA sequences found in this sample. The V and J genes are TRBV29-1 and TRBJ1-1; weak D call: TRBD1 (6 bases). The V and J ends lost 5 bases and 1 base respectively, with 11 bases between them. CDR3 length: 13 amino acids. Germline V gene lookup returns CDR1 SQVTM and CDR2 ANQGSEA. The CDR3 loop is CSVSTGRNTEAFF. Written as DNA, the CDR3 is TGCAGCGTTTCAACAGGGAGGAACACTGAAGCTTTCTTT.

The chain couples TRBV6-5 to TRBJ2-4; perhaps D is TRBD1 or TRBD2 (6 bases each). This CDR3 region has 13 residues. Per the germline V gene, CDR1 is MNHEY and CDR2 is SVGAGI. Between the trimmed V and J ends, which lost 7 bases and 9 bases, there was a span of 16 bases. The CDR3 loop reads CASKWGPEGIQYF. The CDR3 DNA follows: TGTGCCAGCAAATGGGGGCCGGAGGGCATTCAGTACTTC.

The chain combines TRBV6-4 with TRBJ2-5; no clear D. Germline V gene sequence: CDR1 MRHNA, CDR2 SNTAGT. The length of the CDR3 is 12 residues. Trimming removed 4 bases from V and 5 bases from J, with 8 bases in between. The CDR3 nucleotides read TGTGCCAGCAGTGGGGGAAAGGAGACCCAGTACTTC. Translation gives CASSGGKETQYF.

The J gene is TRBJ1-1, the V gene TRBV6-1; the D is unclear. V dropped 2 bases and J dropped 7 bases, with 5 bases sitting between them. The CDR3 covers 11 residues. CDR1 MNHNS and CDR2 SASEGT come from the germline V gene. CDR3 sequence reads: CASSEIGEAFF. In DNA, the CDR3 is TGTGCCAGCAGTGAAATTGGTGAAGCTTTCTTT.

As to this clone: Other DNA sequences in this specimen translate into the identical CDR3. The V call is TRBV15, the J call TRBJ2-7, with D possibly TRBD1 on 6 matching bases. The CDR3 runs to 14 residues. Trimming removed 0 bases from V and 0 bases from J, with 6 bases in between. Germline lookup yields CDR1 LNHNV and CDR2 YYDKDF (reference sequence). In DNA form, the CDR3 reads TGTGCCACCAGCAGAGACAGGGGCTCCTACGAGCAGTACTTC. It codes for CATSRDRGSYEQYF.

CDR3 nucleotide sequence: TGTGCCAGCAGTACCCGGGGAGGGGTCCCCTACGAGCAGTACTTC. Its translation is CASSTRGGVPYEQYF. The gene calls are TRBV28 and TRBJ2-7; 7 bases are a match to TRBD2. V trimming: 5 bases; J trimming: 2 bases; junction bases outside the gene matches: 9. The CDR3 extends over 15 amino acids. Germline V gene sequence: CDR1 MDHEN, CDR2 SYDVKM.

J is TRBJ2-2 and V is TRBV30; 12 bases are a match to TRBD2. Looked up from germline, CDR1 is GTSNPN and CDR2 is SVGIG (reference sequence). This CDR3 region has 19 residues. V lost 0 bases to trimming and J lost 4 bases; unmatched junction nucleotides: 12. CDR3 residues: CAWSVSRWLAGGRTGELFF. In DNA form, the CDR3 reads TGTGCCTGGAGTGTAAGCAGGTGGCTAGCGGGAGGGCGCACCGGGGAGCTGTTTTTT.

This clone has more than one count but fewer than ten. The rearrangement links TRBV2 to TRBJ1-2; D is unresolved. Germline assignment: CDR1 SNHLY and CDR2 FYNNEI. The V gene lost 5 bases and the J gene lost 4 bases, with 14 bases spanning the gap. The CDR3 loop spans 14 amino acids. The chain's CDR3 is CASSRDYRTYGYTF. The CDR3 DNA reads TGTGCCAGCAGTAGAGATTACCGGACCTATGGCTACACCTTC.

The chain joins TRBV15 to TRBJ1-4; D not certain. The CDR3 consists of 16 residues. V was trimmed by 1 base and J by 14 bases, leaving 23 bases between them. CDR1 LNHNV and CDR2 YYDKDF come from the germline V gene (reference sequence). The CDR3 protein is CATSRVAGYPNDGLFF. DNA of the CDR3: TGTGCCACCAGCAGAGTAGCGGGGTACCCTAATGATGGGCTGTTTTTT.

The V and J genes are TRBV18 and TRBJ1-3, with D unclear. CDR1 and CDR2 (germline): KGHSH, LQKENI. The V gene lost 1 base and the J gene lost 0 bases, with 10 bases spanning the gap. The CDR3 extends over 16 amino acids. CDR3 region: CASSPRSDLSGNTIYF. CDR3 nucleotide sequence: TGTGCCAGCTCACCACGATCAGATCTCTCTGGAAACACCATATATTTT.

V is TRBV5-6 and J is TRBJ2-7, with TRBD1 matching over 9 bases. V lost 4 bases and J lost 6; bases outside the gene matches: 8. This CDR3 has 14 residues. Germline V gene sequence: CDR1 SGHDT, CDR2 YYEEEE. For the CDR3, the DNA is TGTGCCAGCAGCCTAAACAGGGGGCGGTCCGAGCAGTACTTC. Amino acid sequence: CASSLNRGRSEQYF.

This clone has a single count. The rearrangement uses TRBV10-3 and TRBJ2-6; the D gene is possibly TRBD1 (5 bases). Germline V gives CDR1 ENHRY, CDR2 SYGVKD. This CDR3 comprises 13 residues. V dropped 10 bases and J dropped 3 bases, with 10 bases sitting between them. The CDR3 region has the DNA TGTGCCAACGCTCAGGGTGGGGCCAACGTCCTGACTTTC. This sequence encodes CANAQGGANVLTF.

The chain couples TRBV4-1 to TRBJ2-7; D is possibly TRBD1 (7 bases). The germline CDR1 and CDR2 sequences are MGHRA and YSYEKL. The CDR3 is 15 residues long. V lost 3 bases to trimming and J lost 4 bases, with 16 bases between them. CDR3 DNA sequence: TGCGCCAGCAGCCAGTCCCAACCAGGGGGGTACGAGCAGTACTTC. It yields the protein CASSQSQPGGYEQYF.

The rearrangement uses TRBV2 and TRBJ1-4, with 7 bases lining up with TRBD1. The CDR3 consists of 16 residues. Losses at the gene ends were 6 bases for V and 0 bases for J; bases not matched to a gene: 7. Looked up from germline, CDR1 is SNHLY and CDR2 is FYNNEI. The CDR3: CASRAGTESTNEKLFF. CDR3 DNA: TGTGCCAGCAGGGCCGGGACAGAGTCAACTAATGAAAAACTGTTTTTT.

V usage is TRBV6-7 and J usage is TRBJ1-6, with 12 bases lining up with TRBD1. TRBV6-7 is placed among ORFs of uncertain function. V shed 8 bases, J shed 13 bases, and the junction held 6 bases outside the gene matches. The CDR3 spans 13 residues. For the CDR3, the DNA is TGTGCCAGCGGTGGGACAGGGGGCCTCCCCCTCCACTTT. This translates into CASGGTGGLPLHF.

The genes are TRBV5-6 and TRBJ1-6; no firm D call. The CDR3 is 15 amino acids. The germline gives CDR1 SGHDT, CDR2 YYEEEE. Trimming removed 3 bases from V and 7 bases from J, with 14 bases in between. The CDR3 DNA follows: TGTGCCAGCAGCTGGTCCGGGCCGACCAATTCACCCCTCCACTTT. Translation gives CASSWSGPTNSPLHF. The whole variable domain, filled in from reference TRBV5-6 and TRBJ1-6, reads DAGVTQSPTHLIKTRGQQVTLRCSPKSGHDTVSWYQQALGQGPQFIFQYYEEEERQRGNFPDRFSGHQFPNYSSELNVNALLLGDSALYLCASSWSGPTNSPLHFGNGTRLTVT.

The chain joins TRBV5-1 to TRBJ2-3, with no clear D. Per the germline V gene, CDR1 is SGHRS and CDR2 is YFSETQ. Trimming cost V 0 bases and J 5 bases, with 10 bases left between them. The CDR3 covers 14 residues. The chain's CDR3 is CASSLGFVLDTQYF. DNA of the CDR3: TGCGCCAGCAGCTTGGGGTTCGTGCTAGATACGCAGTATTTT.

This clone appeared once. This chain connects TRBV28 to TRBJ1-2, with 7 bases identical to TRBD1. J was trimmed by 8 bases and V by 5 bases; bases with no gene match: 5. The CDR3 extends over 12 amino acids. CDR1 is MDHEN, CDR2 SYDVKM, per germline. CDR3 nucleotides: TGTGCCAGCAGTCAGGGGGTACGGGGCTACACCTTC. Translated, it gives CASSQGVRGYTF.

The chain employs TRBV6-6 and TRBJ1-5; no clear D. With 7 bases removed from V and 10 bases from J, the gap between germline ends came to 14 bases. This CDR3 spans 12 amino acids. Germline V gives CDR1 MNHNY, CDR2 SVGAGI (reference sequence). CDR3 coding DNA: TGTGCCAGCAATATCGAGGCGGTTCCCCAGCATTTT. Residues: CASNIEAVPQHF.

This chain joins TRBV11-2 and TRBJ2-2; either TRBD1 or TRBD2 may fit D (6 bases each). CDR1 and CDR2 from the germline V gene are SGHAT and FQNNGV. V was clipped by 4 bases and J by 7 bases, with 19 bases between them. The CDR3 has 16 amino acids. CDR3 sequence (DNA): TGTGCCAGCAGCTCCCAAGGTCCGGGGGCGGGCGGGGAGCTGTTTTTT. This gives the protein CASSSQGPGAGGELFF.